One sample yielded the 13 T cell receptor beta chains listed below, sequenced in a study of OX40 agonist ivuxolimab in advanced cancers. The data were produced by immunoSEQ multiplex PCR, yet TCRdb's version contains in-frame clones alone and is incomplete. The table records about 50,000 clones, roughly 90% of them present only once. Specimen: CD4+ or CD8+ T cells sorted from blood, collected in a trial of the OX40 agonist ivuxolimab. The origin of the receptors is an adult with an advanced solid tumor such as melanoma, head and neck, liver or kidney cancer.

CDR3 region: CASTSSVGGELFF. Written as DNA, the CDR3 is TGTGCCAGCACGAGTAGCGTGGGCGGGGAGCTGTTTTTT. J is TRBJ2-2 and V is TRBV2; D may be TRBD2 (5 bases). V lost 7 bases, J lost 7 bases, and 13 bases lay in between. The germline V gene has CDR1 SNHLY and CDR2 FYNNEI. The CDR3 contains 13 residues.

The CDR3: CSVGGNEQFF. The CDR3 DNA is TGCAGCGTTGGGGGCAATGAGCAGTTCTTC. This rearrangement joins TRBV29-1 to TRBJ2-1; D is undetermined. From germline, CDR1 is SQVTM and CDR2 ANQGSEA. V was pared by 4 bases and J by 6 bases, with 4 bases between. The CDR3 is 10 residues long.

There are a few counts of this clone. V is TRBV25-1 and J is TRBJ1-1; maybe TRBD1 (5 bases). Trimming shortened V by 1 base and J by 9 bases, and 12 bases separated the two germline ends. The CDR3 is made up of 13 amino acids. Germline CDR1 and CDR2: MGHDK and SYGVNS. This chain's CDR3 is CASSEWVREKAFF. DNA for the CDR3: TGTGCCAGCAGTGAATGGGTCAGGGAGAAAGCTTTCTTT.

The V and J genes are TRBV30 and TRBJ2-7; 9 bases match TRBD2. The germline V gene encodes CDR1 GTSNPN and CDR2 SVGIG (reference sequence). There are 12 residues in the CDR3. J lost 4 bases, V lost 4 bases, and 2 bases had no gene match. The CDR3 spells CAWTAGGYEQYF. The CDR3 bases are TGTGCCTGGACGGCGGGAGGGTACGAGCAGTACTTC.

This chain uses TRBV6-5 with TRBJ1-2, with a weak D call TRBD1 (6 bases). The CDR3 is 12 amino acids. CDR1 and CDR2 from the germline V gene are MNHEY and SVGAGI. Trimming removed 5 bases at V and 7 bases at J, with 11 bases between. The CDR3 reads CASSTGQLGYTF. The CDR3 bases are TGTGCCAGCAGTACCGGACAGCTTGGCTACACCTTC.

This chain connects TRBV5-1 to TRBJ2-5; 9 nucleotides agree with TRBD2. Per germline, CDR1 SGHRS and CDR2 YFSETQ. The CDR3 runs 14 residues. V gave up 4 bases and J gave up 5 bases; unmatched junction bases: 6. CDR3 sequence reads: CASSRLAGQETQYF. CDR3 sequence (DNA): TGCGCCAGCAGCAGGCTAGCGGGACAGGAGACCCAGTACTTC.

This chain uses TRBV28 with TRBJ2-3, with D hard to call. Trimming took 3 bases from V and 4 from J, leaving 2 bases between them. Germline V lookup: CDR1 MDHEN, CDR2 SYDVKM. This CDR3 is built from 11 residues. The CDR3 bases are TGTGCCAGCAGTTTGGCAGATACGCAGTATTTT. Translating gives CASSLADTQYF.

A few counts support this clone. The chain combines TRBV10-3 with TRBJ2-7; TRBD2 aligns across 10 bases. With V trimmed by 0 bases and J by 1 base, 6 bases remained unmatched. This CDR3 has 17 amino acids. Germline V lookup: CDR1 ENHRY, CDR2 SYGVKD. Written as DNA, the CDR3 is TGTGCCATCAGTGAGTCCCTAGCGGGAGATCGATCCTACGAGCAGTACTTC. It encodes CAISESLAGDRSYEQYF.

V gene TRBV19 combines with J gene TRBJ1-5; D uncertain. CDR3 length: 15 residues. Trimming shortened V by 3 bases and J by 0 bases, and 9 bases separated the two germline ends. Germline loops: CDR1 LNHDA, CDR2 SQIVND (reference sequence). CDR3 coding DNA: TGTGCCAGTAGTATTTCACTCAATAGCAATCAGCCCCAGCATTTT. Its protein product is CASSISLNSNQPQHF.

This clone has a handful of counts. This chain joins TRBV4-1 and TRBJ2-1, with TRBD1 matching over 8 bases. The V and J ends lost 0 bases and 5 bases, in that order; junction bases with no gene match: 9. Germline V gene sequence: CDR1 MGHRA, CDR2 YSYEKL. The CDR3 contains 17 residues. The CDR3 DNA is TGCGCCAGCAGCCAAGATCCGCAGGGGGCGCAGGACAATGAGCAGTTCTTC. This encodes CASSQDPQGAQDNEQFF.

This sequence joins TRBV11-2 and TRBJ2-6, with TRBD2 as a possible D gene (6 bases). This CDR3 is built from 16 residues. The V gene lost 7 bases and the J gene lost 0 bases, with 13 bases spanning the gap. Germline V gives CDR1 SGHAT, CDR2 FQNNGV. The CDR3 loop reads CASIRTGGSGANVLTF. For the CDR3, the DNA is TGTGCCAGCATCAGGACCGGGGGCTCTGGGGCCAACGTCCTGACTTTC.

The CDR3 region is CAWSVKDTQYF. CDR3 DNA sequence: TGTGCCTGGAGTGTCAAAGATACGCAGTATTTT. The rearrangement links TRBV30 to TRBJ2-3, with unresolved D. Germline values: CDR1 GTSNPN, CDR2 SVGIG (reference sequence). The length of the CDR3 is 11 residues. Trimming pared 0 bases from V and 5 bases from J, leaving 3 bases between.

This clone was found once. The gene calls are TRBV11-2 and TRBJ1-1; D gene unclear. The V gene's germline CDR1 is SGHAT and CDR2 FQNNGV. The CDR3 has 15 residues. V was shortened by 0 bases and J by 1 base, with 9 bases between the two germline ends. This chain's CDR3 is CASSLEGQKNTEAFF. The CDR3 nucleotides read TGTGCCAGCAGCTTAGAAGGCCAGAAGAACACTGAAGCTTTCTTT.